This T cell receptor beta chain came from a study of Ad26.COV2.S vaccination and SARS-CoV-2 variants. Across the study: The study gave Ad26.COV2.S intramuscularly, once or twice 56 days apart.

Study-level findings and limits: Once vaccination had occurred, spike-specific CD8+ and CD4+ T cell responses reportedly showed substantial breadth.

As for treatment: over 15 received Ad26.COV2.S at low or high dose, single or two shots; a few received placebo; per-sample allocation not given. On day 63 after the first injection, vaccine and placebo recipients gave samples. Germline V gene sequence: CDR1 SGHTA, CDR2 FQGNSA. This CDR3 contains 15 residues. V shed 8 bases and J 5 bases; nucleotides not matched to a gene: 15. Measured with immunoSEQ multiplex PCR; TCRdb has only the in-frame clones, and not every one. The sample lists around 320,000 clones, around 90% seen once, with more than 3% in the top ten. On this clone: Its antigen is not known.

The chain employs TRBV7-2 and TRBJ2-7; 7 nucleotides agree with TRBD1. This sequence originates from a person aged 18-65 years who received the Ad26.COV2.S COVID-19 vaccine or a placebo. The sample here was peripheral blood, taken in a trial of Ad26.COV2.S vaccine versus placebo. The DNA of the CDR3 is TGTGCCAGCCTATTACTAGGTGACAGGGCGGACGAGCAGTACTTC. This gives the protein CASLLLGDRADEQYF.